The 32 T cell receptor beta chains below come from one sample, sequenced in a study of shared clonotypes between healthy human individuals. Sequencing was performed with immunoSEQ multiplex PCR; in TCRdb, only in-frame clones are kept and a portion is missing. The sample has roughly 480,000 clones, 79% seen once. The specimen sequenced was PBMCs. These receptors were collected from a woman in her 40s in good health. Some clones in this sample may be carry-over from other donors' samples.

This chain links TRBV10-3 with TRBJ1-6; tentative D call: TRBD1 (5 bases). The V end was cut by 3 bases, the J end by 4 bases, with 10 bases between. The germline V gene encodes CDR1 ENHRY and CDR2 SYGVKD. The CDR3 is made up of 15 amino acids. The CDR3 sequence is CAISEGQGYNSPLHF. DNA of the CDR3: TGTGCCATCAGTGAAGGCCAGGGATATAATTCACCCCTCCACTTT.

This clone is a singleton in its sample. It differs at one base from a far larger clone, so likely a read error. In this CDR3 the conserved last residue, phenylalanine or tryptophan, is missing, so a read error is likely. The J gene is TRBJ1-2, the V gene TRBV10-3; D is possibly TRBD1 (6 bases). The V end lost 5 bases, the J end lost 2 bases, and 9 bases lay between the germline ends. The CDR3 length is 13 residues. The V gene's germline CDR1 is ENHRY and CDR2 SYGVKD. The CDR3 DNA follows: TGTGCCATCAGTTCGGACAGAAACTATGGCTACACCTCC. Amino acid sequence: CAISSDRNYGYTS.

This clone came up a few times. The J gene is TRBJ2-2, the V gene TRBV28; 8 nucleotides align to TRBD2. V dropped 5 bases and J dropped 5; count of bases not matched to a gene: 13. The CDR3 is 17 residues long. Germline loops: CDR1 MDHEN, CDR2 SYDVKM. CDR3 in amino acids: CASSRYSGKVYTGELFF. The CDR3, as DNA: TGTGCCAGCAGTCGGTATAGCGGGAAGGTGTATACCGGGGAGCTGTTTTTT.

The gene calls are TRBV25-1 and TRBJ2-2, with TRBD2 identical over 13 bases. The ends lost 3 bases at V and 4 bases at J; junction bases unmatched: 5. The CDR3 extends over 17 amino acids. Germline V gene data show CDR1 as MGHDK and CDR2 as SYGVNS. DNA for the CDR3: TGTGCCAGCAGTGAGCGGGGACTAGCGGGACCCACCGGGGAGCTGTTTTTT. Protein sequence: CASSERGLAGPTGELFF.

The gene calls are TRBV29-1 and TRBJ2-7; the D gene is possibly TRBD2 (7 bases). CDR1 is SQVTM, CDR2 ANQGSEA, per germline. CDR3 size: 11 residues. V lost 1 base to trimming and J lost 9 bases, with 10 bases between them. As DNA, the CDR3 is TGCAGCGTTGAAGTAGGGGGGGCGCAGTACTTC. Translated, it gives CSVEVGGAQYF.

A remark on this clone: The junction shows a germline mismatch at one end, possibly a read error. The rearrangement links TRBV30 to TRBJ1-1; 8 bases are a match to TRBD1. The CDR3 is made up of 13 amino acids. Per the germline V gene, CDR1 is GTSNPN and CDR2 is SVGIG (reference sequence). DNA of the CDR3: TGTGCCCGGAGCAGGGGGCAGCGCACTGAAGCTTTCTTT. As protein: CARSRGQRTEAFF.

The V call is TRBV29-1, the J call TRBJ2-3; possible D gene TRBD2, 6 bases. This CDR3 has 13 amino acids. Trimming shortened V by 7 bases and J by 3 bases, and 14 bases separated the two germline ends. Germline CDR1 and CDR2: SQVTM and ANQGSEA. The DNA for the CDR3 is TGCAGCGGGAGGAGGGGAGGAACAGATACGCAGTATTTT. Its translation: CSGRRGGTDTQYF.

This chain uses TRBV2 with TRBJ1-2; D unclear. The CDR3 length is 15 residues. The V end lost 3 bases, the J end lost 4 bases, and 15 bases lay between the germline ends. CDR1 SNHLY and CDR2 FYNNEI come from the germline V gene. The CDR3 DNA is TGTGCCAGCAGTGAGTCATACCCAATAGGCTATGGCTACACCTTC. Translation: CASSESYPIGYGYTF.

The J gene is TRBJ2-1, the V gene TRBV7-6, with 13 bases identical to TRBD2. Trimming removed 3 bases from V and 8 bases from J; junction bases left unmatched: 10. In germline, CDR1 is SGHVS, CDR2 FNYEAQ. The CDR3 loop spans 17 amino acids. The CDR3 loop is CASSFRTSGSSFYEQFF. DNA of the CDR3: TGTGCCAGCAGCTTTAGGACTAGCGGGAGTTCGTTTTATGAGCAGTTCTTC.

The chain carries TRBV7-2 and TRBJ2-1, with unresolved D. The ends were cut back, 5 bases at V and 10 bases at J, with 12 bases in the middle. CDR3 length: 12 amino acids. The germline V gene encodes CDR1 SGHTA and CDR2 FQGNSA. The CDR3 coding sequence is TGTGCCAGCAGCCGGGCCGGGCGGGAGCAGTTCTTC. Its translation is CASSRAGREQFF. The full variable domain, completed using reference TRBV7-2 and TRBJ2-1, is GAGVSQSPSNKVTEKGKDVELRCDPISGHTALYWYRQSLGQGLEFLIYFQGNSAPDKSGLPSDRFSAERTGGSVSTLTIQRTQQEDSAVYLCASSRAGREQFFGPGTRLTVL.

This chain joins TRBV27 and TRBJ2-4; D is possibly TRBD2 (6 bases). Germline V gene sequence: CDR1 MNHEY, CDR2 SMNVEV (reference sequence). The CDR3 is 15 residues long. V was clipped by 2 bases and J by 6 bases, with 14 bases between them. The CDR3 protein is CASSLRSGDGNIQYF. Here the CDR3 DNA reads TGTGCCAGCAGTTTAAGGTCGGGAGATGGAAACATTCAGTACTTC.

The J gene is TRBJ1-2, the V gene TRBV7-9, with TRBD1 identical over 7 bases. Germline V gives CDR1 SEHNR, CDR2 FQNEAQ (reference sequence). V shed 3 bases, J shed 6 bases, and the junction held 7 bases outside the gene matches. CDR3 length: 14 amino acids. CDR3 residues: CASSLQGGPNGYTF. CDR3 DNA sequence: TGTGCCAGCAGCTTGCAGGGGGGCCCTAATGGCTACACCTTC.

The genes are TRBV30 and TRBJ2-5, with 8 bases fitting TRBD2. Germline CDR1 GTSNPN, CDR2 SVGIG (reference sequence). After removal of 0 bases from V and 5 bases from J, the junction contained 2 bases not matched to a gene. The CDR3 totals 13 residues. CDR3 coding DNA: TGTGCCTGGAGTGTGGGACTAGTGGAGACCCAGTACTTC. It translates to CAWSVGLVETQYF. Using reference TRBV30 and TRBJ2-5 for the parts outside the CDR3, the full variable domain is SQTIHQWPATLVQPVGSPLSLECTVEGTSNPNLYWYRQAAGRGLQLLFYSVGIGQISSEVPQNLSASRPQDRQFILSSKKLLLSDSGFYLCAWSVGLVETQYFGPGTRLLVL.

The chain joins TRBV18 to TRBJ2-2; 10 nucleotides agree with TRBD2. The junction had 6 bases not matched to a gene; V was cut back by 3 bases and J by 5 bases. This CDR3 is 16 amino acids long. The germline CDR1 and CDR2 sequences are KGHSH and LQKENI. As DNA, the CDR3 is TGTGCCAGCTCACCCCTACTAGCGGGGCAGACCGGGGAGCTGTTTTTT. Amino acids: CASSPLLAGQTGELFF.

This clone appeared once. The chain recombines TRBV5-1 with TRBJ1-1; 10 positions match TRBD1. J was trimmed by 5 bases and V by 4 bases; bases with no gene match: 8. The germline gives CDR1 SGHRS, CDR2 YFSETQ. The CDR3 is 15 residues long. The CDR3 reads CASSPTGTGDTEAFF. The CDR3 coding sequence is TGCGCCAGCAGCCCAACCGGGACAGGGGATACTGAAGCTTTCTTT.

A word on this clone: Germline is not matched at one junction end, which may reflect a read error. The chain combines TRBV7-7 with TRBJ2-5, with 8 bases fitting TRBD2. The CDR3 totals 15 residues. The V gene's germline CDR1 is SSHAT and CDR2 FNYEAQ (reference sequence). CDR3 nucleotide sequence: TGTGCTAGCAGCCCAGCGGGGGCAGAGCAAGAGACCCAGTACTTC. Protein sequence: CASSPAGAEQETQYF. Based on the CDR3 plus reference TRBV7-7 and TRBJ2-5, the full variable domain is GAGVSQSPRYKVTKRGQDVTLRCDPISSHATLYWYQQALGQGPEFLTYFNYEAQPDKSGLPSDRFSAERPEGSISTLTIQRTEQRDSAMYRCASSPAGAEQETQYFGPGTRLLVL.

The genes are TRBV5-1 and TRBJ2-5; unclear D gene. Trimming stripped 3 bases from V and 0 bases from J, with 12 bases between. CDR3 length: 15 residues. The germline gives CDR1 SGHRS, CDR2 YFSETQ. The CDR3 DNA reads TGCGCCAGCAGCTGGTCGGACGGATACCAAGAGACCCAGTACTTC. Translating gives CASSWSDGYQETQYF.

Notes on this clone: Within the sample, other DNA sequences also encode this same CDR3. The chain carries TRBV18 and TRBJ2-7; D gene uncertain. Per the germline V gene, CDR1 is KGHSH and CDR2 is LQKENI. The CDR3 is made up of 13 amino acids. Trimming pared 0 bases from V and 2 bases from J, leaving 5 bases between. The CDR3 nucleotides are TGTGCCAGCTCACCACCTAGTACCTACGAGCAGTACTTC. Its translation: CASSPPSTYEQYF.

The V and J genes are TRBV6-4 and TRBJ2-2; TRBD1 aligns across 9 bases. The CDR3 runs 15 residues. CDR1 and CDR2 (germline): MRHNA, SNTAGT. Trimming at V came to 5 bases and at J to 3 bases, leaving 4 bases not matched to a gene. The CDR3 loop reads CASSPRQGDTGELFF. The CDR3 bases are TGTGCCAGCAGTCCACGACAGGGGGACACCGGGGAGCTGTTTTTT.

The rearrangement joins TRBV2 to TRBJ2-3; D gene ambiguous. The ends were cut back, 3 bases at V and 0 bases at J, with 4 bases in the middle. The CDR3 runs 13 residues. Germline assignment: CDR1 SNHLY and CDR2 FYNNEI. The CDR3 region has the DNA TGTGCCAGCAGTGACGGTAGCACAGATACGCAGTATTTT. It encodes CASSDGSTDTQYF.

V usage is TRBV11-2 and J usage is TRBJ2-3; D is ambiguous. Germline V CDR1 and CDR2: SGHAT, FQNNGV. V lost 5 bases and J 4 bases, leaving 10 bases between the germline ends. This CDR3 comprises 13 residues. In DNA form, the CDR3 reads TGTGCCAGCAGCCCCATTGGGCCAGATACGCAGTATTTT. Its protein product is CASSPIGPDTQYF.

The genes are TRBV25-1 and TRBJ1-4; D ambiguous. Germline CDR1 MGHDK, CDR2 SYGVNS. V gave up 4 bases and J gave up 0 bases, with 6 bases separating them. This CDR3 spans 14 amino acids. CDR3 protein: CASSVRATNEKLFF. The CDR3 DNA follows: TGTGCCAGCAGTGTCCGAGCAACTAATGAAAAACTGTTTTTT.

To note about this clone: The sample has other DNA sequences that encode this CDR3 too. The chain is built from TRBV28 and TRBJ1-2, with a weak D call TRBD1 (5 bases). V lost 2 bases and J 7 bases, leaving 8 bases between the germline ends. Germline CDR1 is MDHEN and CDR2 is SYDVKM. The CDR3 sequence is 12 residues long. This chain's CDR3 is CASSLPGFGYTF. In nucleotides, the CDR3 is TGTGCCAGCAGTTTACCAGGGTTTGGCTACACCTTC.

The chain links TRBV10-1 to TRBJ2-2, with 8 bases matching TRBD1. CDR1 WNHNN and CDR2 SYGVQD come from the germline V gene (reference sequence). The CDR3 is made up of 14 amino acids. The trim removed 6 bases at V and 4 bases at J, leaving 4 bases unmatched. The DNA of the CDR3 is TGCGCCAGCAGACGGGGACAGGCCACCGGGGAGCTGTTTTTT. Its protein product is CASRRGQATGELFF.

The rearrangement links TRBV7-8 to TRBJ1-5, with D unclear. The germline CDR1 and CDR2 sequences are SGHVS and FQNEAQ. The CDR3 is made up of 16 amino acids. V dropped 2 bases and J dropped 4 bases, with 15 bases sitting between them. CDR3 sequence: CASSLSLDPYNQPQHF. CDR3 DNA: TGTGCCAGCAGCTTATCATTAGACCCTTATAATCAGCCCCAGCATTTT.

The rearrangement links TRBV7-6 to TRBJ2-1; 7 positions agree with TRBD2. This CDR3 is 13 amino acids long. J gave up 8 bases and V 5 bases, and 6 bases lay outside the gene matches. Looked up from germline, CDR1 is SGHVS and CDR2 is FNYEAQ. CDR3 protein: CASSPGLGDEQFF. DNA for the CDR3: TGTGCCAGCAGCCCAGGACTAGGAGATGAGCAGTTCTTC.

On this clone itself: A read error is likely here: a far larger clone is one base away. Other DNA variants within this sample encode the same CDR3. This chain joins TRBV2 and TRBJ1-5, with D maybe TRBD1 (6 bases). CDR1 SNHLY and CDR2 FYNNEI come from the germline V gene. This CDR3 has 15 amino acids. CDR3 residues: CASSEARGAGQPQHF. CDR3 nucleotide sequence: TGTGCCAGCAGCGAAGCGCGGGGGGCGGGTCAGCCCCAGCATTTT.

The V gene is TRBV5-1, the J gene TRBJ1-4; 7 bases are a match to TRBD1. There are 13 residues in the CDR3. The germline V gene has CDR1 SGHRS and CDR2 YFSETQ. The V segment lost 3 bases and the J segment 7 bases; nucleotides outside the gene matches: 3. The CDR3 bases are TGCGCCAGCAGCTGGACAGGTGGTGAAAAACTGTTTTTT. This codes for CASSWTGGEKLFF.

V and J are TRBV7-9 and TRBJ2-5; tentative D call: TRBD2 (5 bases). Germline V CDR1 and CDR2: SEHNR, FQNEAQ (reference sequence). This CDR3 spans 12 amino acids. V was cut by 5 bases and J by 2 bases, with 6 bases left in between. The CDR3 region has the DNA TGTGCCAGCAGCACTAGTCAAGAGACCCAGTACTTC. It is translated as CASSTSQETQYF.

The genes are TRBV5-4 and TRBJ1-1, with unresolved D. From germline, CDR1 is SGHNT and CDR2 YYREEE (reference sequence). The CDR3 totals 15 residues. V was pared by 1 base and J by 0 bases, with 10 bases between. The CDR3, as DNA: TGTGCCAGCAGCTTGTCCGGTCCGATGAACACTGAAGCTTTCTTT. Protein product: CASSLSGPMNTEAFF. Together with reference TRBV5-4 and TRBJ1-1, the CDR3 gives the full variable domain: ETGVTQSPTHLIKTRGQQVTLRCSSQSGHNTVSWYQQALGQGPQFIFQYYREEENGRGNFPPRFSGLQFPNYSSELNVNALELDDSALYLCASSLSGPMNTEAFFGQGTRLTVV.

This chain's CDR3 is CASSQEWGVVGARGTGELFF. In nucleotides, the CDR3 is TGCGCCAGCAGCCAAGAATGGGGGGTCGTGGGAGCGCGAGGCACCGGGGAGCTGTTTTTT. This chain links TRBV4-1 with TRBJ2-2; possibly TRBD2 for D (6 bases). V was cut by 0 bases and J by 4 bases, with 24 bases left in between. Germline assignment: CDR1 MGHRA and CDR2 YSYEKL. This CDR3 spans 20 amino acids.

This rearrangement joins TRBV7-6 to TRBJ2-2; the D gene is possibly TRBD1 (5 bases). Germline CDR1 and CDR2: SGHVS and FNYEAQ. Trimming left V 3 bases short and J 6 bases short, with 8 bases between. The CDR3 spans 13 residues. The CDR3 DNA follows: TGTGCCAGCAGCTTTTTGGGGCCCGGGGAGCTGTTTTTT. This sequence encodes CASSFLGPGELFF.